The 30 T cell receptor beta chains below were found in one sample sequenced in a study of spatial heterogeneity in lung cancer. Study-level results: In tumors, expanded intratumoral alpha and beta TCR counts tracked mutation counts.

Their specific antigens are unknown. TCRdb re-called the 5' RACE reads through MiXCR, storing one row per CDR3 protein. The sample contains around 9,700 distinct CDR3 sequences, approximately 8% of which appear only once. Stated time point: sample taken at primary tumor resection. Specimen: lung tumor tissue, collected at surgery. The receptors derive from a female donor with early-stage non-small cell lung cancer.

This clonotype was seen many times. Since the library was made to target alpha chains, this beta chain is a stray read and its abundance is not meaningful. The chain couples TRBV30 to TRBJ2-5; tentatively, D is TRBD1 (5 bases). Per the germline V gene, CDR1 is GTSNPN and CDR2 is SVGIG (reference sequence). The V gene lost 5 bases and the J gene lost 4 bases, with 17 bases spanning the gap. CDR3 length: 14 residues. The CDR3 loop reads CAWGAGIRGETQYF. The DNA for the CDR3 is TGTGCCTGGGGTGCAGGGATCAGAGGAGAGACCCAGTACTTC.

At least ten counts were recorded for this clonotype. This beta chain lies outside the target of a library built for alpha chains; its clone size means little. The rearrangement joins TRBV20-1 to TRBJ2-7, with 9 bases fitting TRBD1. There are 13 residues in the CDR3. V dropped 3 bases and J dropped 2; count of bases not matched to a gene: 2. Germline-derived CDR1 and CDR2 are DFQATT and SNEGSKA (reference sequence). The CDR3 coding sequence is TGCAGTGCTAGGGGACAGGGAACCTACGAGCAGTACTTC. Translated: CSARGQGTYEQYF.

This clonotype turned up a few times. A library made for alpha chains picked up this beta chain off target, so its size means little. The CDR3 DNA sequence: TGTGCCAGCAGCCGCTCAGGCTACGAGCAGTACTTC. Encoded protein: CASSRSGYEQYF. The J gene is TRBJ2-7, the V gene TRBV7-2; D ambiguous. CDR1 and CDR2 (germline): SGHTA, FQGNSA. The germline V and J ends were trimmed by 5 bases and 3 bases, with 8 bases remaining between them. The CDR3 length is 12 residues.

By its share, this clonotype is medium-sized (0.01 to 0.1%). Since the library was made to target alpha chains, this beta chain is a stray read and its abundance is not meaningful. The chain has TRBV7-2 and TRBJ2-1; TRBD2 aligns across 12 bases. The J segment lost 8 bases and the V segment lost 4 bases, leaving 6 bases of the junction unmatched. The V gene's germline CDR1 is SGHTA and CDR2 FQGNSA. This CDR3 contains 15 residues. The CDR3 protein is CASSYLAGGPHEQFF. CDR3 nucleotide sequence: TGTGCCAGCAGCTACCTAGCGGGGGGGCCCCATGAGCAGTTCTTC.

This clonotype was observed many times. With the library built for alpha chains, this beta chain is off target and its frequency is not meaningful. J is TRBJ2-1 and V is TRBV7-2; D not resolved. Germline lookup yields CDR1 SGHTA and CDR2 FQGNSA. V lost 1 base and J 6 bases, leaving 10 bases between the germline ends. The CDR3 has 14 residues. As DNA, the CDR3 is TGTGCCAGCAGCTTAGGTACCCAGGCCAATGAGCAGTTCTTC. Its translation is CASSLGTQANEQFF.

This clonotype occurred many times. Being off target in a library aimed at alpha chains, this beta chain has a size of little meaning. V is TRBV6-2 or TRBV6-3 and J is TRBJ2-2, with D possibly being TRBD2 (5 bases). V dropped 5 bases and J dropped 4 bases, with 17 bases sitting between them. Germline CDR1 is MNHEY and CDR2 is SVGEGT. The CDR3 is made up of 16 amino acids. The CDR3 coding sequence is TGTGCCAGCAGTCAAGCCGGACTGAGAGGCACCGGGGAGCTGTTTTTT. Translation gives CASSQAGLRGTGELFF.

A word on this clonotype: This beta chain slipped into a library made for alpha chains as a stray read, so its size is not meaningful. The rearrangement links TRBV6-1 to TRBJ1-1, with D perhaps matching TRBD1 (5 bases). The V gene's germline CDR1 is MNHNS and CDR2 SASEGT. The CDR3 totals 14 residues. V shed 6 bases and J shed 1 base, with 12 bases lying between them. The CDR3 DNA follows: TGTGCCAGCAGGAAGACCGGGACGAACACTGAAGCTTTCTTT. This translates into CASRKTGTNTEAFF.

To note about this clonotype: With the library built for alpha chains, this beta chain is off target and its frequency is not meaningful. The rearrangement links TRBV12-3 or TRBV12-4 to TRBJ2-6, with a possible D match to TRBD1 (5 bases). The CDR3 covers 17 residues. The V end was cut by 8 bases, the J end by 0 bases, with 17 bases between. The CDR3 loop reads CASRPDITNSGANVLTF. As DNA, the CDR3 is TGTGCCAGCCGCCCGGACATAACCAACTCTGGGGCCAACGTCCTGACTTTC.

This clonotype appeared many times. A library made for alpha chains picked up this beta chain off target, so its size means little. The rearrangement uses TRBV7-2 and TRBJ2-5; weak D call: TRBD1 (6 bases). Per germline, CDR1 SGHTA and CDR2 FQGNSA. The CDR3 spans 15 residues. Trimming left V 4 bases short and J 2 bases short, with 14 bases between. In DNA, the CDR3 is TGTGCCAGCAGCTCTTCGGGACATACTCAAGAGACCCAGTACTTC. Protein: CASSSSGHTQETQYF.

This clonotype was seen many times. This beta chain represents an off-target read in a library built for alpha chains; its size is of limited meaning. The chain links TRBV2 to TRBJ1-5; D is undetermined. Trimming pared 7 bases from V and 0 bases from J, leaving 13 bases between. The CDR3 is 15 residues long. The germline V gene has CDR1 SNHLY and CDR2 FYNNEI. CDR3 loop: CASNADGNSNQPQHF. The CDR3 nucleotides read TGTGCCAGCAACGCGGACGGGAATAGCAATCAGCCCCAGCATTTT. Drawing the rest from reference TRBV2 and TRBJ1-5, the complete variable domain is EPEVTQTPSHQVTQMGQEVILRCVPISNHLYFYWYRQILGQKVEFLVSFYNNEISEKSEIFDDQFSVERPDGSNFTLKIRSTKLEDSAMYFCASNADGNSNQPQHFGDGTRLSIL.

Within the sample, this clonotype is medium-sized (0.01 to 0.1%). In a library made to pick up alpha chains, this beta chain is a stray read with a size that means little. The genes are TRBV3-1 and TRBJ1-1, with a weak D call TRBD1 (6 bases). This CDR3 comprises 17 residues. Trimming removed 4 bases from V and 0 bases from J, with 18 bases in between. CDR1 and CDR2 from the germline V gene are LGHDT and YNNKEL (reference sequence). The CDR3 region is CASSRPPGTSMNTEAFF. The DNA of the CDR3 is TGTGCCAGCAGCCGCCCGCCCGGGACATCTATGAACACTGAAGCTTTCTTT.

This clonotype has a count of ten or more. This beta chain was picked up by a library intended for alpha chains and is off target, so its count carries little meaning. The chain uses TRBV28 and TRBJ1-4; TRBD1 matches at 7 bases. The CDR3 totals 14 residues. The V segment lost 8 bases and the J segment 4 bases; nucleotides outside the gene matches: 7. In germline, CDR1 is MDHEN, CDR2 SYDVKM. DNA of the CDR3: TGTGCCAGCGCGACAGGGAGCCTTAATGAAAAACTGTTTTTT. Protein product: CASATGSLNEKLFF.

This clonotype was detected many times. This beta chain slipped into a library made for alpha chains as a stray read, so its size is not meaningful. The gene calls are TRBV20-1 and TRBJ2-5; either TRBD1 or TRBD2 may fit D (7 bases each). The CDR3 extends over 15 amino acids. In germline, CDR1 is DFQATT, CDR2 SNEGSKA (reference sequence). V was clipped by 3 bases and J by 4 bases, with 18 bases between them. The CDR3 is CSASLTGTGGETQYF. CDR3 nucleotides: TGCAGTGCTAGCTTGACAGGGACGGGGGGAGAGACCCAGTACTTC.

This clonotype appeared many times. This beta chain is off target for a library built for alpha chains, so its abundance means little. J is TRBJ1-2 and V is TRBV28; no definite D call. CDR1 and CDR2 from the germline V gene are MDHEN and SYDVKM. There are 11 residues in the CDR3. Trimming took 6 bases from V and 7 from J, leaving 9 bases between them. For the CDR3, the DNA is TGTGCCAGCAGCCCGGCGGTTGGCTACACCTTC. It is translated as CASSPAVGYTF.

This clonotype was seen at least ten times. In a library made to pick up alpha chains, this beta chain is a stray read with a size that means little. The chain combines TRBV5-8 with TRBJ2-5; 11 nucleotides align to TRBD1. The CDR3 length is 15 residues. CDR1 and CDR2 from the germline V gene are SGHTS and YDEGEE. V shed 4 bases and J 2 bases; nucleotides not matched to a gene: 4. CDR3 in amino acids: CASSLGDRGQETQYF. The DNA of the CDR3 is TGTGCCAGCAGCCTGGGGGACAGGGGGCAAGAGACCCAGTACTTC.

In this sample, this clonotype turned up many times. This beta chain turned up in a library designed for alpha chains; as an off-target read, its abundance says little. The chain carries TRBV12-3 or TRBV12-4 and TRBJ1-2, with 8 bases that match TRBD1. The length of the CDR3 is 12 residues. J gave up 8 bases and V 6 bases, and 5 bases lay outside the gene matches. CDR3 coding DNA: TGTGCCAGCAGCCAGGGGGCGGAGGGCTACACCTTC. Residues: CASSQGAEGYTF.

This clonotype was seen at least ten times. As an off-target read in a library built for alpha chains, this beta chain has a frequency of little significance. The chain combines TRBV20-1 with TRBJ1-5; 9 nucleotides match TRBD1. The CDR3 is 17 residues long. Unmatched junction bases numbered 12, after V lost 1 base and J lost 5 bases. Germline assignment: CDR1 DFQATT and CDR2 SNEGSKA (reference sequence). The CDR3 sequence: CSARAAGQGRRDQPQHF. Written as DNA, the CDR3 is TGCAGTGCTAGAGCGGCAGGACAGGGGCGCAGGGATCAGCCCCAGCATTTT.

In this sample, this clonotype turned up many times. Because the library targeted alpha chains, this beta chain is an off-target read whose size means little. The chain has TRBV5-4 and TRBJ2-5; 9 bases match TRBD2. Trimming removed 4 bases from V and 2 bases from J; junction bases left unmatched: 9. The CDR3 runs 16 residues. CDR1 is SGHNT and CDR2 is YYREEE in the germline V gene (reference sequence). CDR3 sequence: CASSQRGGGDQETQYF. Written as DNA, the CDR3 is TGTGCCAGCAGCCAGCGGGGCGGGGGGGATCAAGAGACCCAGTACTTC.

This clonotype is labeled as medium-sized. In a library made to pick up alpha chains, this beta chain is a stray read with a size that means little. V usage is TRBV7-9 and J usage is TRBJ2-7; TRBD1 is a possible D gene (6 bases). The V and J ends lost 5 bases and 0 bases respectively, with 11 bases between them. Looked up from germline, CDR1 is SEHNR and CDR2 is FQNEAQ (reference sequence). This CDR3 has 14 amino acids. This CDR3 is CASSRDTRSYEQYF. For the CDR3, the DNA is TGTGCCAGCAGCAGGGACACCCGCTCCTACGAGCAGTACTTC.

In this sample, this clonotype turned up many times. Since it is a stray read in a library aimed at alpha chains, this beta chain has a size that is not meaningful. This rearrangement joins TRBV27 to TRBJ2-7; D is undetermined. The CDR3 totals 14 residues. V gave up 2 bases and J gave up 2 bases, with 10 bases separating them. The V gene's germline CDR1 is MNHEY and CDR2 SMNVEV (reference sequence). Here the CDR3 DNA reads TGTGCCAGCAGTTTACGGGTCAGGACCTACGAGCAGTACTTC. Amino acid sequence: CASSLRVRTYEQYF.

This clonotype has ten or more counts. This beta chain slipped into a library made for alpha chains as a stray read, so its size is not meaningful. The CDR3 reads CASRKTKGQGGTEAFF. CDR3 nucleotide sequence: TGTGCCAGCAGGAAAACGAAGGGACAGGGGGGCACTGAAGCTTTCTTT. This sequence joins TRBV12-3 or TRBV12-4 and TRBJ1-1, with TRBD1 matching 11 bases. CDR3 length: 16 residues. The V gene end was trimmed by 6 bases and the J gene end by 4 bases; junction bases not matched to a gene: 10.

This clonotype is medium-sized by share. With the library built for alpha chains, this beta chain is off target and its frequency is not meaningful. The rearrangement joins TRBV7-2 to TRBJ1-6; 7 bases fit TRBD1. Germline CDR1 is SGHTA and CDR2 is FQGNSA. The CDR3 is 17 residues long. Trimming at V came to 4 bases and at J to 7 bases, leaving 13 bases not matched to a gene. The CDR3 sequence is CASSYESTGMGNSPLHF. CDR3 nucleotides: TGTGCCAGCAGCTACGAATCGACAGGGATGGGCAATTCACCCCTCCACTTT.

Relative to its sample, this clonotype is medium-sized. The library was designed around alpha chains, so this beta chain is a stray read whose abundance carries little weight. V is TRBV7-2 and J is TRBJ2-5; 7 bases align to TRBD2. Trimming took 1 base from V and 1 from J; bases not matched to a gene: 3. Looked up from germline, CDR1 is SGHTA and CDR2 is FQGNSA. CDR3 length equals 15 residues. CDR3: CASSLGSGVQETQYF. Written as DNA, the CDR3 is TGTGCCAGCAGCTTAGGCAGCGGGGTCCAAGAGACCCAGTACTTC.

This clonotype was detected many times. In a library made to pick up alpha chains, this beta chain is a stray read with a size that means little. The CDR3: CSASPGANQPQHF. The CDR3 DNA reads TGCAGTGCTAGTCCAGGGGCCAATCAGCCCCAGCATTTT. The rearrangement joins TRBV20-1 to TRBJ1-5, with a possible D match to TRBD1 (6 bases). Trimming took 3 bases from V and 3 from J, leaving 9 bases between them. Germline V gene data show CDR1 as DFQATT and CDR2 as SNEGSKA (reference sequence). This CDR3 is 13 amino acids long.

This clonotype showed up many times. In a library made to pick up alpha chains, this beta chain is a stray read with a size that means little. The chain links TRBV19 to TRBJ2-4; no clear D. This CDR3 contains 13 residues. Germline CDR1 is LNHDA and CDR2 is SQIVND (reference sequence). V gave up 2 bases and J gave up 7 bases, with 9 bases separating them. As DNA, the CDR3 is TGTGCCAGTAGTATACGTCCTTCGAACATTCAGTACTTC. This sequence encodes CASSIRPSNIQYF.

Ten or more counts support this clonotype. Found in a library prepared for alpha chains, this beta chain is an off-target read, and its abundance has little meaning. This chain connects TRBV7-9 to TRBJ2-1; 11 nucleotides match TRBD2. The V gene's germline CDR1 is SEHNR and CDR2 FQNEAQ (reference sequence). V was pared by 5 bases and J by 2 bases, with 8 bases of the junction left unmatched. The CDR3 contains 17 residues. CDR3 sequence reads: CASSTQLAGEAYNEQFF. DNA for the CDR3: TGTGCCAGCAGCACCCAACTAGCGGGGGAAGCCTACAATGAGCAGTTCTTC.

By share, this clonotype counts as medium-sized. For a library built for alpha chains, this beta chain is a stray read; little rests on its size. The chain couples TRBV25-1 to TRBJ2-5; 7 positions agree with TRBD2. The germline V gene has CDR1 MGHDK and CDR2 SYGVNS. The ends lost 8 bases at V and 0 bases at J; junction bases unmatched: 9. The CDR3 consists of 15 residues. CDR3 in amino acids: CASGIAGGDQETQYF. Written as DNA, the CDR3 is TGTGCCAGCGGGATAGCGGGCGGAGACCAAGAGACCCAGTACTTC.

A note on this clonotype: Found in a library prepared for alpha chains, this beta chain is an off-target read, and its abundance has little meaning. The chain combines TRBV20-1 with TRBJ2-1; 10 positions match TRBD2. Germline V gene sequence: CDR1 DFQATT, CDR2 SNEGSKA (reference sequence). This CDR3 spans 18 amino acids. The junction had 12 bases not matched to a gene; V was cut back by 1 base and J by 3 bases. This CDR3 is CSARVGSGRSEFYNEQFF. CDR3 DNA: TGCAGTGCTAGAGTGGGTAGCGGGAGGTCCGAGTTCTACAATGAGCAGTTCTTC.

The table lists this clonotype with many counts. This beta chain lies outside the target of a library built for alpha chains; its clone size means little. V is TRBV9 and J is TRBJ1-6; 8 nucleotides agree with TRBD1. Looked up from germline, CDR1 is SGDLS and CDR2 is YYNGEE. J gave up 6 bases and V 4 bases, and 6 bases lay outside the gene matches. The CDR3 extends over 15 amino acids. CDR3 region: CASSTGQGGNSPLHF. CDR3 sequence (DNA): TGTGCCAGCAGCACCGGACAGGGAGGTAATTCACCCCTCCACTTT.

As concerns this clonotype: Because this beta chain is a stray read in a library intended to capture alpha chains, its abundance should not be given much weight. The J gene is TRBJ1-2, the V gene TRBV3-1; D possibly corresponds to TRBD1 (6 bases). Trimming took off 2 bases at V and 8 bases at J, with 18 bases between the two ends. Germline V gene sequence: CDR1 LGHDT, CDR2 YNNKEL (reference sequence). The CDR3 loop spans 15 amino acids. CDR3 loop: CASSQSTGSMRGYTF. CDR3 DNA sequence: TGTGCCAGCAGCCAATCAACAGGGTCAATGCGCGGCTACACCTTC.